This T cell receptor (beta chain) is from a study of cytomegalovirus exposure and HLA in healthy donors. TCRdb's table, derived via immunoSEQ multiplex PCR, lists solely in-frame clones and lacks some. The sample has 110,000 or so clones, approximately 85% seen once; the top ten hold 3% to 3.5%. V was cut by 0 bases and J by 7 bases, with 21 bases left in between. Germline lookup yields CDR1 MGHRA and CDR2 YSYEKL. The CDR3 contains 18 residues. The specimen sequenced was PBMCs. The source is a woman under 30 in good health and CMV-seronegative. The chain carries TRBV4-1 and TRBJ1-4; D gene ambiguous. The CDR3 spells CASSQDTLRTQATEKLFF. The CDR3 coding sequence is TGCGCCAGCAGCCAAGATACCCTCCGGACTCAAGCGACTGAAAAACTGTTTTTT.